The 17 T cell receptor beta chains reported below all come from one sample, sequenced in a study of cytomegalovirus exposure and HLA in healthy donors (dated by TCRdb to about 2017). Libraries were constructed by the immunoSEQ multiplex PCR assay. A mixture of 60 forward primers for TCR Vbeta segments and 13 reverse primers for TCR Jbeta segments was used in the multiplex PCR. The immuneACCESS repertoire file appears here via TCRdb, limited to in-frame rearrangements. These files lack a portion of the clones; in checked studies, under half of the deficit traces to unresolved V genes, and the cause of the others is not known. In all, the sample holds 200,000 or so clones, and roughly 79% of those were seen once. The ten biggest clones cover around 2% of the sample. Material for sequencing was PBMCs. These receptors all come from a man younger than 35 in good health and CMV-seronegative.

The chain employs TRBV28 and TRBJ2-1; 7 nucleotides align to TRBD1. V was clipped by 7 bases and J by 6 bases; unmatched bases: 9. CDR1 and CDR2 (germline): MDHEN, SYDVKM. The CDR3 extends over 14 amino acids. The CDR3 region is CASNYRGLGNEQFF. CDR3 coding DNA: TGTGCCAGCAACTACAGGGGATTAGGCAATGAGCAGTTCTTC.

This chain links TRBV10-3 with TRBJ2-1; D might be TRBD2 (6 bases). CDR3 length: 12 residues. V was clipped by 7 bases and J by 9 bases, with 13 bases between them. Per the germline V gene, CDR1 is ENHRY and CDR2 is SYGVKD. The CDR3 coding sequence is TGTGCCATCATAGGGGAGGCGGGTGAGCAGTTCTTC. This sequence encodes CAIIGEAGEQFF.

There are a few counts of this clone. V usage is TRBV4-3 and J usage is TRBJ1-2; D gene uncertain. The ends were cut back, 1 base at V and 7 bases at J, with 13 bases in the middle. The CDR3 spans 14 residues. Germline V gene lookup returns CDR1 LGHNA and CDR2 YSLEER. As DNA, the CDR3 is TGCGCCAGCAGCCAAGGGATGGACTTTGGTGGCTACACCTTC. Amino acid sequence: CASSQGMDFGGYTF.

The CDR3 loop reads CASSVAGTAYEQYF. For the CDR3, the DNA is TGTGCCAGCAGCGTAGCGGGGACTGCATACGAGCAGTACTTC. The chain combines TRBV9 with TRBJ2-7; D might be TRBD2 (6 bases). This CDR3 has 14 amino acids. Trimming removed 0 bases at V and 4 bases at J, with 11 bases between. Germline V gives CDR1 SGDLS, CDR2 YYNGEE.

This clone was seen once. The J gene is TRBJ2-7, the V gene TRBV7-6, with TRBD1 matching 8 bases. CDR1 and CDR2 from the germline V gene are SGHVS and FNYEAQ. This CDR3 has 12 residues. The J segment lost 5 bases and the V segment lost 4 bases, leaving 1 base of the junction unmatched. The CDR3 sequence: CASSSGGHEQYF. DNA for the CDR3: TGTGCCAGCAGCTCAGGGGGCCACGAGCAGTACTTC.

This sequence joins TRBV30 and TRBJ1-3; D is perhaps TRBD1 (5 bases). The V end was cut by 2 bases, the J end by 0 bases, with 8 bases between. CDR1 is GTSNPN, CDR2 SVGIG, per germline (reference sequence). The CDR3 sequence is 14 residues long. CDR3 in DNA: TGTGCCTGGAGTCGGGGGACCTCTGGAAACACCATATATTTT. This gives the protein CAWSRGTSGNTIYF.

Comments on this clone: The sample carries other DNA sequences with the same CDR3. The chain uses TRBV7-9 and TRBJ2-5; 7 bases line up with TRBD1. Losses at the gene ends were 5 bases for V and 0 bases for J; bases not matched to a gene: 12. CDR3 length equals 17 residues. Germline V gene sequence: CDR1 SEHNR, CDR2 FQNEAQ (reference sequence). The CDR3 DNA sequence: TGTGCCAGCAGCATCCACCGGGACAGATGGTACCAAGAGACCCAGTACTTC. Its protein product is CASSIHRDRWYQETQYF.

The J gene is TRBJ1-2, the V gene TRBV7-9; TRBD1 might be the D (5 bases). Germline V gene lookup returns CDR1 SEHNR and CDR2 FQNEAQ (reference sequence). With 4 bases removed from V and 2 bases from J, the gap between germline ends came to 17 bases. The CDR3 totals 16 residues. The CDR3 DNA reads TGTGCCAGCAGCTCTAGGACGGGACTACTGAACTATGGCTACACCTTC. Protein: CASSSRTGLLNYGYTF.

The rearrangement uses TRBV6-6 and TRBJ1-1; TRBD1 matches at 8 bases. The CDR3 sequence is 15 residues long. CDR1 and CDR2 from the germline V gene are MNHNY and SVGAGI (reference sequence). The ends lost 2 bases at V and 1 base at J; junction bases unmatched: 3. The CDR3 DNA follows: TGTGCCAGCAGTTACAGCGGACAGGGGAACACTGAAGCTTTCTTT. Amino acid sequence: CASSYSGQGNTEAFF.

This chain uses TRBV6-5 with TRBJ1-5; 8 bases map to TRBD1. CDR1 MNHEY and CDR2 SVGAGI come from the germline V gene. The CDR3 is made up of 15 amino acids. V shed 5 bases, J shed 2 bases, and the junction held 5 bases outside the gene matches. CDR3 nucleotide sequence: TGTGCCAGCAGTGCGGACAGGGCTGGCAATCAGCCCCAGCATTTT. Protein: CASSADRAGNQPQHF.

The J gene is TRBJ1-5, the V gene TRBV19; D may be TRBD1 (5 bases). Per the germline V gene, CDR1 is LNHDA and CDR2 is SQIVND (reference sequence). The germline V and J ends were trimmed by 6 bases and 4 bases, with 13 bases remaining between them. This CDR3 comprises 14 residues. CDR3 loop: CASSATGGNQPQHF. The CDR3 nucleotides read TGTGCCAGTAGCGCGACTGGGGGGAATCAGCCCCAGCATTTT. Looking up the rest from reference TRBV19 and TRBJ1-5 gives the full variable domain: DGGITQSPKYLFRKEGQNVTLSCEQNLNHDAMYWYRQDPGQGLRLIYYSQIVNDFQKGDIAEGYSVSREKKESFPLTVTSAQKNPTAFYLCASSATGGNQPQHFGDGTRLSIL.

This clone was seen a few times. This chain joins TRBV7-2 and TRBJ1-1; D is unresolved. CDR3 length: 13 amino acids. Germline CDR1 and CDR2: SGHTA and FQGNSA. V lost 4 bases and J lost 0, with 6 bases in between. CDR3 sequence reads: CASSSGLNTEAFF. The CDR3 DNA sequence: TGTGCCAGCAGCTCGGGATTGAACACTGAAGCTTTCTTT.

V is TRBV7-8 and J is TRBJ2-3; TRBD2 matches 9 bases. CDR1 and CDR2 from the germline V gene are SGHVS and FQNEAQ. There are 17 residues in the CDR3. Losses at the gene ends were 4 bases for V and 2 bases for J; bases not matched to a gene: 10. CDR3 amino acids: CASSSPLTSGFTDTQYF. The DNA of the CDR3 is TGTGCCAGCAGCTCGCCGCTGACTAGCGGATTCACAGATACGCAGTATTTT. The entire variable domain, with the rest obtained from reference TRBV7-8 and TRBJ2-3, is as follows: GAGVSQSPRYKVAKRGQDVALRCDPISGHVSLFWYQQALGQGPEFLTYFQNEAQLDKSGLPSDRFFAERPEGSVSTLKIQRTQQEDSAVYLCASSSPLTSGFTDTQYFGPGTRLTVL.

Comments on this clone: Other DNA sequences in this sample translate to the same CDR3. This chain uses TRBV6-5 with TRBJ2-2; no clear D gene. V was cut by 3 bases and J by 5 bases, with 7 bases left in between. CDR3 length: 13 residues. Germline CDR1 MNHEY, CDR2 SVGAGI. CDR3 sequence reads: CASSYPGTGELFF. As DNA, the CDR3 is TGTGCCAGCAGTTATCCCGGGACCGGGGAGCTGTTTTTT.

The rearrangement joins TRBV7-2 to TRBJ2-3; the D is unclear. CDR1 is SGHTA and CDR2 is FQGNSA in the germline V gene. This CDR3 is built from 14 residues. The V end lost 4 bases, the J end lost 0 bases, and 8 bases lay between the germline ends. The CDR3 protein is CASSSDWSTDTQYF. The CDR3 bases are TGTGCCAGCAGCTCCGACTGGAGCACAGATACGCAGTATTTT.

The count of this clone is one. The chain links TRBV7-2 to TRBJ1-1; D remains unclear. The germline CDR1 and CDR2 sequences are SGHTA and FQGNSA. V shed 1 base and J shed 10 bases, with 13 bases lying between them. This CDR3 is built from 13 residues. The DNA for the CDR3 is TGTGCCAGCAGCTTAGGTGAGGGTGTCCCAGCTTTCTTT. Translation: CASSLGEGVPAFF.

This clone has a single count. This chain links TRBV30 with TRBJ2-3; no definite D call. The CDR3 sequence is 16 residues long. Germline V gene data show CDR1 as GTSNPN and CDR2 as SVGIG (reference sequence). The ends were cut back, 0 bases at V and 0 bases at J, with 13 bases in the middle. CDR3 coding DNA: TGTGCCTGGAGTGTACGTAAGCATTGGAGCACAGATACGCAGTATTTT. This encodes CAWSVRKHWSTDTQYF. The full variable domain, with the rest looked up from reference TRBV30 and TRBJ2-3, is SQTIHQWPATLVQPVGSPLSLECTVEGTSNPNLYWYRQAAGRGLQLLFYSVGIGQISSEVPQNLSASRPQDRQFILSSKKLLLSDSGFYLCAWSVRKHWSTDTQYFGPGTRLTVL.